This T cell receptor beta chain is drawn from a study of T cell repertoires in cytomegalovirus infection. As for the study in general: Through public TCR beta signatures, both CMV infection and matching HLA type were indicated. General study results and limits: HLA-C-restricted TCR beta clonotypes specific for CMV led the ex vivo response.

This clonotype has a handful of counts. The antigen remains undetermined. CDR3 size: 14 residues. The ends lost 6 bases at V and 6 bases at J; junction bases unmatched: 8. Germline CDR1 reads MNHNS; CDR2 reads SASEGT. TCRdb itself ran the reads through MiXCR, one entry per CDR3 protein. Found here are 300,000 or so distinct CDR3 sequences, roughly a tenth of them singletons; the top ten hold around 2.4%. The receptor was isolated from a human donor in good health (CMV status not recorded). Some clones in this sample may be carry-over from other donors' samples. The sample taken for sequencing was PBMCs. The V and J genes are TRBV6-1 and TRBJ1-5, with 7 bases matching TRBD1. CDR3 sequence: CASSPTGPFQPQHF. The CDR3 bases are TGTGCCAGCAGCCCGACAGGGCCTTTTCAGCCCCAGCATTTT.